The rows below give T cell receptor beta chains drawn from one sample of a study of shared clonotypes between healthy human individuals. The data were produced by immunoSEQ multiplex PCR, yet TCRdb's version contains in-frame clones alone and is incomplete. The data contain some 2.1 million clones, approximately 95% of them singletons. Input material: naive CD4+ T cells sorted from blood. The source of these receptors is a man between 18 and 29 years old in good health. The CDR3 runs from the conserved cysteine through the conserved F or W. D genes are given only for firm matches. Rows give clone size only sometimes, using once, few, many, or a class for an expanded clone.

V gene: TRBV18
D gene: .
clone size: .
J gene: TRBJ2-1
CDR3 protein: CASSPPGRRGNEQFF
CDR3 DNA: TGTGCCAGCTCACCCCCAGGAAGGAGGGGGAATGAGCAGTTCTTC

V gene: TRBV9
D gene: TRBD2
clone size: .
J gene: TRBJ2-7
CDR3 protein: CASSAGTSGSYEQYF
CDR3 DNA: TGTGCCAGCAGCGCCGGGACTAGCGGCTCCTACGAGCAGTACTTC

V gene: TRBV7-9
D gene: TRBD1
clone size: .
J gene: TRBJ2-2
CDR3 protein: CASSPGTGTNTGELFF
CDR3 DNA: TGTGCCAGCAGCCCCGGGACAGGGACGAACACCGGGGAGCTGTTTTTT

V gene: TRBV30
D gene: .
clone size: .
J gene: TRBJ1-5
CDR3 protein: CAWSLTDQPQHF
CDR3 DNA: TGTGCCTGGAGTCTGACTGATCAGCCCCAGCATTTT

V gene: TRBV5-1
D gene: .
clone size: .
J gene: TRBJ2-1
CDR3 protein: CASSLGGSYNEQFF
CDR3 DNA: TGCGCCAGCAGCTTGGGAGGCAGCTACAATGAGCAGTTCTTC

V gene: TRBV19
D gene: .
clone size: .
J gene: TRBJ1-6
CDR3 protein: CASSFRPRTGYNSPLHF
CDR3 DNA: TGTGCCAGTAGTTTCCGACCCAGGACGGGGTATAATTCACCCCTCCACTTT

V gene: TRBV5-1
D gene: .
clone size: .
J gene: TRBJ2-1
CDR3 protein: CASSLVLAGARYNEQFF
CDR3 DNA: TGCGCCAGCAGCTTGGTTTTGGCGGGGGCTCGCTACAATGAGCAGTTCTTC

V gene: TRBV5-1
D gene: TRBD1
clone size: .
J gene: TRBJ1-5
CDR3 protein: CASSFDGTGRQPQHF
CDR3 DNA: TGCGCCAGCAGCTTTGACGGGACAGGGAGGCAGCCCCAGCATTTT

V gene: TRBV28
D gene: .
clone size: .
J gene: TRBJ2-7
CDR3 protein: CASSLLSYEQYF
CDR3 DNA: TGTGCCAGCAGTTTATTATCCTACGAGCAGTACTTC

V gene: TRBV7-2
D gene: TRBD1
clone size: .
J gene: TRBJ1-6
CDR3 protein: CASSLRGTENSPLHF
CDR3 DNA: TGTGCCAGCAGCCTCCGGGGGACAGAGAATTCACCCCTCCACTTT

V gene: TRBV10-2
D gene: .
clone size: .
J gene: TRBJ2-5
CDR3 protein: CASSENGGLGETQYF
CDR3 DNA: TGCGCCAGCAGTGAAAACGGGGGGCTGGGGGAGACCCAGTACTTC

V gene: TRBV6-1
D gene: .
clone size: .
J gene: TRBJ1-1
CDR3 protein: CASSTFLGSTEAFF
CDR3 DNA: TGTGCCAGCAGTACCTTCCTTGGGTCTACTGAAGCTTTCTTT

V gene: TRBV18
D gene: .
clone size: .
J gene: TRBJ2-3
CDR3 protein: CASSPPASDTQYF
CDR3 DNA: TGTGCCAGCTCACCACCGGCCTCGGATACGCAGTATTTT

V gene: TRBV10-3
D gene: TRBD1
clone size: .
J gene: TRBJ1-2
CDR3 protein: CAISEAQGQGGYGYTF
CDR3 DNA: TGTGCCATCAGTGAGGCACAGGGACAGGGGGGCTATGGCTACACCTTC

V gene: TRBV7-2
D gene: TRBD1
clone size: .
J gene: TRBJ1-1
CDR3 protein: CASTNRDSLNTEAFF
CDR3 DNA: TGTGCCAGCACCAACAGGGACAGCTTGAACACTGAAGCTTTCTTT

V gene: TRBV2
D gene: .
clone size: .
J gene: TRBJ2-7
CDR3 protein: CASEGQGNYEQYF
CDR3 DNA: TGTGCCAGCGAAGGACAAGGGAATTACGAGCAGTACTTC

V gene: TRBV9
D gene: .
clone size: few
J gene: TRBJ1-1
CDR3 protein: CASSTGGSSTEAFF
CDR3 DNA: TGTGCCAGCAGCACAGGAGGATCGAGCACTGAAGCTTTCTTT

V gene: TRBV5-6
D gene: .
clone size: once
J gene: TRBJ2-5
CDR3 protein: CASSLGRGLREQETQYF
CDR3 DNA: TGTGCCAGCAGCTTGGGGCGGGGGCTGCGTGAACAAGAGACCCAGTACTTC

V gene: TRBV7-6
D gene: .
clone size: once
J gene: TRBJ2-5
CDR3 protein: CASSLIRGFQETQYF
CDR3 DNA: TGTGCCAGCAGCTTAATCAGGGGATTCCAAGAGACCCAGTACTTC

V gene: TRBV6-5
D gene: .
clone size: .
J gene: TRBJ1-2
CDR3 protein: CASSLLDRLNYGYTF
CDR3 DNA: TGTGCCAGCAGTTTACTCGACAGACTGAACTATGGCTACACCTTC

V gene: TRBV4-1
D gene: TRBD1
clone size: .
J gene: TRBJ1-2
CDR3 protein: CASSRSAGTELYGYTF
CDR3 DNA: TGCGCCAGCAGCCGGTCGGCCGGGACAGAACTTTATGGCTACACCTTC

V gene: TRBV10-3
D gene: TRBD2
clone size: .
J gene: TRBJ2-3
CDR3 protein: CAITSGTSGNTDTQYF
CDR3 DNA: TGTGCCATCACCTCCGGGACTAGCGGAAACACAGATACGCAGTATTTT

V gene: TRBV18
D gene: .
clone size: .
J gene: TRBJ1-6
CDR3 protein: CASSPEQNSPLHF
CDR3 DNA: TGTGCCAGCTCACCAGAGCAGAATTCACCCCTCCACTTT

V gene: TRBV30
D gene: .
clone size: .
J gene: TRBJ2-1
CDR3 protein: CAWRRDSYNEQFF
CDR3 DNA: TGTGCCTGGAGACGGGACTCATACAATGAGCAGTTCTTC

V gene: TRBV7-9
D gene: TRBD1
clone size: .
J gene: TRBJ1-2
CDR3 protein: CASSSDRVAGYTF
CDR3 DNA: TGTGCCAGCAGCTCGGACAGGGTGGCTGGCTACACCTTC